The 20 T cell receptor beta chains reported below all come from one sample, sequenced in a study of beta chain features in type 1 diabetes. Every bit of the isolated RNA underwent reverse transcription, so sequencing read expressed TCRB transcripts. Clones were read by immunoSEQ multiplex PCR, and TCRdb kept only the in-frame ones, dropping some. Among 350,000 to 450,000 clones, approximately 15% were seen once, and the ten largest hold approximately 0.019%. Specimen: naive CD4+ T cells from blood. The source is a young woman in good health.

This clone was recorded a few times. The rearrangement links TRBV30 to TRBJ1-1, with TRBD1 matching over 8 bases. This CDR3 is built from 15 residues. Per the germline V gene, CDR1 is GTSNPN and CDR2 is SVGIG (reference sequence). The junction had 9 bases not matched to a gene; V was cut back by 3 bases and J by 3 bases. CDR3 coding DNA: TGTGCCTGGAGAGGACAGGGTAATCGAGACACTGAAGCTTTCTTT. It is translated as CAWRGQGNRDTEAFF.

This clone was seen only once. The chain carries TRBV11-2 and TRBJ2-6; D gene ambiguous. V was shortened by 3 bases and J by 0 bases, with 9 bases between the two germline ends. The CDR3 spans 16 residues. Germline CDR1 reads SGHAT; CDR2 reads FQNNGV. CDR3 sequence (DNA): TGTGCCAGCAGCTTTTGGCTTGGCTCTGGGGCCAACGTCCTGACTTTC. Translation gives CASSFWLGSGANVLTF.

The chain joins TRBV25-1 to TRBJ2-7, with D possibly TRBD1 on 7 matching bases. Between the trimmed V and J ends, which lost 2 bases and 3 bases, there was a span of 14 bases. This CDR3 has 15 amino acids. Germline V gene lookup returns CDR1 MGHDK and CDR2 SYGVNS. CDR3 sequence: CASSEESGGHYEQYF. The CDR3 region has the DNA TGTGCCAGCAGTGAAGAATCAGGGGGGCACTACGAGCAGTACTTC.

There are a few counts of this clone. Here the CDR3 reads CASSGTGWGTDTQYF. The CDR3 region has the DNA TGTGCCAGCAGCGGGACAGGGTGGGGCACAGATACGCAGTATTTT. V gene TRBV7-9 combines with J gene TRBJ2-3; 9 bases match TRBD1. CDR1 and CDR2 (germline): SEHNR, FQNEAQ (reference sequence). The CDR3 has 15 amino acids. Unmatched junction bases numbered 4, after V lost 5 bases and J lost 1 base.

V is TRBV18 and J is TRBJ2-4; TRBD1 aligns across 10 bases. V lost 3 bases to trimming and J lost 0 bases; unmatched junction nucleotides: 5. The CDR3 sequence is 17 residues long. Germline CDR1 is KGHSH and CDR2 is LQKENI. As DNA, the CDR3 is TGTGCCAGCTCACCGGGACAGGGGCCCTTAGCCAAAAACATTCAGTACTTC. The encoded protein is CASSPGQGPLAKNIQYF. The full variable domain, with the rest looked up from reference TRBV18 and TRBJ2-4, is NAGVMQNPRHLVRRRGQEARLRCSPMKGHSHVYWYRQLPEEGLKFMVYLQKENIIDESGMPKERFSAEFPKEGPSILRIQQVVRGDSAAYFCASSPGQGPLAKNIQYFGAGTRLSVL.

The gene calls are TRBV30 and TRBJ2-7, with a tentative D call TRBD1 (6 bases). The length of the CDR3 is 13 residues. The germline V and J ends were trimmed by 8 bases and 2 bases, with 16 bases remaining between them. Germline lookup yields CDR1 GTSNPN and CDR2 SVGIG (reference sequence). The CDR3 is CAPKFRDTYEQYF. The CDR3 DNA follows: TGTGCCCCAAAGTTTAGGGACACCTACGAGCAGTACTTC. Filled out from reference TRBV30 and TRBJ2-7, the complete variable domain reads SQTIHQWPATLVQPVGSPLSLECTVEGTSNPNLYWYRQAAGRGLQLLFYSVGIGQISSEVPQNLSASRPQDRQFILSSKKLLLSDSGFYLCAPKFRDTYEQYFGPGTRLTVT.

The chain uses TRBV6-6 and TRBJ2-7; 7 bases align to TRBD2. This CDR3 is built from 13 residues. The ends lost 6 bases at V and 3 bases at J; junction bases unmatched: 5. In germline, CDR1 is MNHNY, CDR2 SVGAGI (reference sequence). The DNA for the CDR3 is TGTGCCAGCAGGCTCGGGAGGAACTACGAGCAGTACTTC. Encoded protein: CASRLGRNYEQYF.

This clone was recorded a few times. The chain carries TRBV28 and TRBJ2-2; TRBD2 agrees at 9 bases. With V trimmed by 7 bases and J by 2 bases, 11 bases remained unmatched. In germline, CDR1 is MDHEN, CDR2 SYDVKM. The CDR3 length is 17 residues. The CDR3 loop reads CASTTLGGTSNTGELFF. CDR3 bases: TGTGCCAGCACCACCCTCGGCGGGACTAGCAACACCGGGGAGCTGTTTTTT.

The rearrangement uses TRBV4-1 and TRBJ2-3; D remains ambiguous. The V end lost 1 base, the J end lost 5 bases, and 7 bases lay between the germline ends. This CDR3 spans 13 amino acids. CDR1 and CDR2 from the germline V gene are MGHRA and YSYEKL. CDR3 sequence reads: CASSQVERDTQYF. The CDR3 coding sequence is TGCGCCAGCAGCCAAGTAGAACGAGATACGCAGTATTTT.

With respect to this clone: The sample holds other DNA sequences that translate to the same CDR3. The CDR3 region is CASSPGLNYEQYF. In DNA form, the CDR3 reads TGTGCCAGCTCTCCGGGACTTAACTACGAGCAGTACTTC. V usage is TRBV18 and J usage is TRBJ2-7, with a tentative D call TRBD2 (6 bases). This CDR3 spans 13 amino acids. CDR1 is KGHSH and CDR2 is LQKENI in the germline V gene. V dropped 6 bases and J dropped 3 bases, with 12 bases sitting between them.

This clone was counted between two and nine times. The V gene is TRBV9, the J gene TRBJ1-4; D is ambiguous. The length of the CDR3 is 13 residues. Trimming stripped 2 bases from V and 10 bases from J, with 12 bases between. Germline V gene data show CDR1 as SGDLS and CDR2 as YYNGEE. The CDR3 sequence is CASSVDLGRKLFF. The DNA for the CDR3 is TGTGCCAGCAGCGTTGATCTAGGGAGAAAACTGTTTTTT.

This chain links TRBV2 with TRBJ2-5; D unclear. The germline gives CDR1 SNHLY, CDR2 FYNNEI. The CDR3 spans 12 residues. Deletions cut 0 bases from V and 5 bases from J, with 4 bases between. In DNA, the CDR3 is TGTGCCAGCAGTGAAGCGCGTGAGACCCAGTACTTC. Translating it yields CASSEARETQYF.

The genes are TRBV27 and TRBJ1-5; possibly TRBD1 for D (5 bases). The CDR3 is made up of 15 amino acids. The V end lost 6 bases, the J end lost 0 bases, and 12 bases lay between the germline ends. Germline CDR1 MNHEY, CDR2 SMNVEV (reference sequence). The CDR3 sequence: CASRERQTSNQPQHF. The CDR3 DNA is TGTGCCAGCAGAGAACGACAGACTAGCAATCAGCCCCAGCATTTT.

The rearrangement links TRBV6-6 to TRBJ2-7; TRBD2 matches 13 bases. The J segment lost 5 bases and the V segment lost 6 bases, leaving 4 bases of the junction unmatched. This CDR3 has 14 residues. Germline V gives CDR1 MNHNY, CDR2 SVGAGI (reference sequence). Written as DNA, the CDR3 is TGTGCCAGCAGGACTAGCGGGAGGTCCCACGAGCAGTACTTC. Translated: CASRTSGRSHEQYF.

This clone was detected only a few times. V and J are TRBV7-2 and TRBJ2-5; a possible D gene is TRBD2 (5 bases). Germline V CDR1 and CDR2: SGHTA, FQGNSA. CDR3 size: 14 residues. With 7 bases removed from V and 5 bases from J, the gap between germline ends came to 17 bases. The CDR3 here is CASTSHRGRETQYF. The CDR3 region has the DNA TGTGCCAGCACCTCGCATCGGGGAAGGGAGACCCAGTACTTC.

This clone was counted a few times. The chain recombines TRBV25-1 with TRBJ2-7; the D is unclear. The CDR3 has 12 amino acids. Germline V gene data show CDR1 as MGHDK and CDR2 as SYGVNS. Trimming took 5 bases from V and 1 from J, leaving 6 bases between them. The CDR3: CASSHGSYEQYF. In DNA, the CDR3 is TGTGCCAGCAGTCACGGGTCCTACGAGCAGTACTTC.

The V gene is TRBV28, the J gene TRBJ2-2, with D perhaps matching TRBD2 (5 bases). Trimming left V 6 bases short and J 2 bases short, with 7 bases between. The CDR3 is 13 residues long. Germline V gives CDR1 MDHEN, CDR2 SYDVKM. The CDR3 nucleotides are TGTGCCAGCAGCCGGACTAACACCGGGGAGCTGTTTTTT. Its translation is CASSRTNTGELFF.

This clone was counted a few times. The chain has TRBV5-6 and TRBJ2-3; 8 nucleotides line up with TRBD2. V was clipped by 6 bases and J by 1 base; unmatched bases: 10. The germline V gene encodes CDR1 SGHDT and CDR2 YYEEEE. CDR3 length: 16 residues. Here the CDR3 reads CASKLITGGGTDTQYF. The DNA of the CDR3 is TGTGCCAGCAAACTAATAACGGGAGGGGGCACAGATACGCAGTATTTT.

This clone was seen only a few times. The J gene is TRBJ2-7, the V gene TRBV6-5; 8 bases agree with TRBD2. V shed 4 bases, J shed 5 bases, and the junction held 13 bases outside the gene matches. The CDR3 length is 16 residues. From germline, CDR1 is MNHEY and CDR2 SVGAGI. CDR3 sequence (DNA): TGTGCCAGCAGTTCCCTGTCCGGGACTAGGAGACACGAGCAGTACTTC. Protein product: CASSSLSGTRRHEQYF.

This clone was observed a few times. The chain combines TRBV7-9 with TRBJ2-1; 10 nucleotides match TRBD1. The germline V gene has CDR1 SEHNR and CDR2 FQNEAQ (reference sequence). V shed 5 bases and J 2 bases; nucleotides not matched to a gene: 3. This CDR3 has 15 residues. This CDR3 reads CASSAGQGTYNEQFF. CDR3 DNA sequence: TGTGCCAGCAGCGCGGGACAGGGGACCTACAATGAGCAGTTCTTC.